This is a list of T cell receptor beta chains from one sample in a study of T cell repertoires in aging, cancer and after chemotherapy. TCRdb fed the multiplex PCR reads into MiXCR, producing one record per CDR3 protein. Among around 17,000 distinct CDR3 sequences listed, over 45% were seen once. The source material was blood. These receptors were taken from a human donor in good health. Both conserved end residues are part of each CDR3. Not every row has a clone size; where given, it reads once, few, many or a size class.

abundance: NA; v_gene: TRBV6-1; j_gene: TRBJ1-6; CDR3aa: CASSVGQAYNSPLHF
abundance: NA; v_gene: TRBV19; j_gene: TRBJ2-7; CDR3aa: CASSGLGYPYEQYF
abundance: NA; v_gene: TRBV6-5; j_gene: TRBJ2-1; CDR3aa: CATSSGRAGELFF
abundance: NA; v_gene: TRBV6-5; j_gene: TRBJ1-2; CDR3aa: CASTPGSGYTF
abundance: NA; v_gene: TRBV18; j_gene: TRBJ2-1; CDR3aa: CASSQSTSGLQNEQFF
abundance: few; v_gene: TRBV30; j_gene: TRBJ1-4; CDR3aa: CAGLSGQGSEKLFF
abundance: NA; v_gene: TRBV12-3/TRBV12-4; j_gene: TRBJ1-5; CDR3aa: CASSPGRSYSNQPQHF
abundance: NA; v_gene: TRBV19; j_gene: TRBJ1-5; CDR3aa: CASSGQGHGNQPQHF
abundance: NA; v_gene: TRBV5-4; j_gene: TRBJ2-1; CDR3aa: CASSLKLAGVDEQFF
abundance: NA; v_gene: TRBV15; j_gene: TRBJ1-1; CDR3aa: CATSRDVGPPGGEAFF
abundance: large; v_gene: TRBV29-1; j_gene: TRBJ2-3; CDR3aa: CSVDTSGLTDTQYF
abundance: few; v_gene: TRBV19; j_gene: TRBJ2-3; CDR3aa: CASSTVGSADTQYF
abundance: NA; v_gene: TRBV5-6; j_gene: TRBJ1-6; CDR3aa: CASSWTGGDSPLHF
abundance: NA; v_gene: TRBV20-1; j_gene: TRBJ2-1; CDR3aa: CSASGGSYNEQFF
abundance: NA; v_gene: TRBV29-1; j_gene: TRBJ1-2; CDR3aa: CSGGQTYGYTF
abundance: NA; v_gene: TRBV18; j_gene: TRBJ1-1; CDR3aa: CASSSAGGAILNTEAFF
abundance: NA; v_gene: TRBV6-2/TRBV6-3; j_gene: TRBJ2-1; CDR3aa: CASSYTASGPRQFF
abundance: NA; v_gene: TRBV7-9; j_gene: TRBJ2-5; CDR3aa: CASSPSASGGPEETQYF
abundance: NA; v_gene: TRBV18; j_gene: TRBJ1-4; CDR3aa: CASSPPAARELFF
abundance: NA; v_gene: TRBV6-5; j_gene: TRBJ2-1; CDR3aa: CASKGLAVLEQFF
abundance: NA; v_gene: TRBV12-3/TRBV12-4; j_gene: TRBJ1-5; CDR3aa: CASSFRDRESAQHF
abundance: NA; v_gene: TRBV5-6; j_gene: TRBJ2-3; CDR3aa: CASSADRGLDTQYF
abundance: NA; v_gene: TRBV19; j_gene: TRBJ2-7; CDR3aa: CASSAGTKVYEQYF
abundance: NA; v_gene: TRBV6-5; j_gene: TRBJ1-1; CDR3aa: CASSPPGSTEAFF
abundance: few; v_gene: TRBV19; j_gene: TRBJ2-7; CDR3aa: CASSIAVSGYEQYF
abundance: few; v_gene: TRBV6-2/TRBV6-3; j_gene: TRBJ2-2; CDR3aa: CASSSRLASGELFF
abundance: NA; v_gene: TRBV5-5; j_gene: TRBJ2-7; CDR3aa: CASSWRPGQGTYEQYF
abundance: few; v_gene: TRBV19; j_gene: TRBJ2-2; CDR3aa: CASSMVERERVTGELFF
abundance: few; v_gene: TRBV19; j_gene: TRBJ1-2; CDR3aa: CASSYRDWGYGYTF
abundance: few; v_gene: TRBV19; j_gene: TRBJ2-2; CDR3aa: CASSMAGNTGELFF
abundance: few; v_gene: TRBV15; j_gene: TRBJ2-7; CDR3aa: CATSRGSWDRGLEQYF
abundance: NA; v_gene: TRBV19; j_gene: TRBJ2-5; CDR3aa: CASSKQGSETQYF
abundance: NA; v_gene: TRBV6-2/TRBV6-3; j_gene: TRBJ2-7; CDR3aa: CASSYSMEYEQYF
abundance: few; v_gene: TRBV19; j_gene: TRBJ2-6; CDR3aa: CASSFHRDSGANVLTF
abundance: NA; v_gene: TRBV12-3/TRBV12-4; j_gene: TRBJ2-7; CDR3aa: CASSPLLEASYEQYF
abundance: few; v_gene: TRBV19; j_gene: TRBJ2-7; CDR3aa: CASSIEGRTGGAGYEQYF
abundance: NA; v_gene: TRBV6-5; j_gene: TRBJ2-1; CDR3aa: CASSRIVGGEGPSYNEQFF
abundance: NA; v_gene: TRBV12-3/TRBV12-4; j_gene: TRBJ2-3; CDR3aa: CASSSGTSGRADTQYF
abundance: medium-sized; v_gene: TRBV29-1; j_gene: TRBJ2-5; CDR3aa: CSADRGGAETQYF
abundance: NA; v_gene: TRBV19; j_gene: TRBJ1-2; CDR3aa: CASIRAGGEGYTF
abundance: NA; v_gene: TRBV27; j_gene: TRBJ2-1; CDR3aa: CASSLSVAGIYEQFF
abundance: NA; v_gene: TRBV15; j_gene: TRBJ1-3; CDR3aa: CATSITGSKENTIYF
abundance: few; v_gene: TRBV19; j_gene: TRBJ1-4; CDR3aa: CASSMMGREKLFF
abundance: NA; v_gene: TRBV29-1; j_gene: TRBJ1-5; CDR3aa: CSVEYSDSNQPQHF
abundance: NA; v_gene: TRBV27; j_gene: TRBJ2-7; CDR3aa: CASRATGMYEQYF
abundance: NA; v_gene: TRBV19; j_gene: TRBJ2-5; CDR3aa: CASSRKGLGTQYF
abundance: NA; v_gene: TRBV12-3/TRBV12-4; j_gene: TRBJ1-3; CDR3aa: CASSSLDPRQGGGSGNTIYF
abundance: NA; v_gene: TRBV7-2; j_gene: TRBJ2-3; CDR3aa: CASSLDANTQYF